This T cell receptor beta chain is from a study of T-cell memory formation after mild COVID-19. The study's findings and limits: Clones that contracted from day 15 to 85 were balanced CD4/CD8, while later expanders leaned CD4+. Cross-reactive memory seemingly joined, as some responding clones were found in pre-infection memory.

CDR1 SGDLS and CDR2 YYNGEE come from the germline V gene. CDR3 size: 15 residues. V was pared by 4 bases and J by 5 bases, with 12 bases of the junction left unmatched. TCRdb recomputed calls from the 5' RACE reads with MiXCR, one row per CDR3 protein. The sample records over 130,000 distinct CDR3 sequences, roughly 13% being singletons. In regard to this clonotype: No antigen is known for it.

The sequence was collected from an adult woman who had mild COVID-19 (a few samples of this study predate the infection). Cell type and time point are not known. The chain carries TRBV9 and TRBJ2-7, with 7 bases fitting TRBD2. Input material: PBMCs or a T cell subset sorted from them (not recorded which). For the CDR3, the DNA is TGTGCCAGCAGCTCCTCACGGCGGGGGAACGACGAGCAGTACTTC. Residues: CASSSSRRGNDEQYF. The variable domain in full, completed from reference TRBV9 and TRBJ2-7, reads DSGVTQTPKHLITATGQRVTLRCSPRSGDLSVYWYQQSLDQGLQFLIQYYNGEERAKGNILERFSAQQFPDLHSELNLSSLELGDSALYFCASSSSRRGNDEQYFGPGTRLTVT.